This is a list of T cell receptor beta chains from one sample in a study of blood T cell repertoires in COVID-19. Profiling relied on immunoSEQ multiplex PCR, and the TCRdb table lists in-frame clones only, not all of them. The sample consists of more than 300,000 clones, more than 70% of them appearing once. What was sequenced was peripheral blood. All receptors come from a woman aged 25 to 39 with COVID-19, enrolled during active disease. Both conserved end residues are part of each CDR3. A D gene is named only where the DNA matches it firmly. For some rows the clone size is stated as once, few or many, or as a class when expanded; others skip it.

d_call: TRBD2
clone_size: -
v_call: TRBV6-5
j_call: TRBJ2-1
cdr3_nt: TGTGCCAGCAGTTACGGGACTAGCGCGAATGAGCAGTTCTTC
cdr3_aa: CASSYGTSANEQFF

d_call: TRBD2
clone_size: -
v_call: TRBV6-5
j_call: TRBJ2-1
cdr3_nt: TGTGCCAGCAGGCCACTAGCGGGAATCGACAATGAGCAGTTCTTC
cdr3_aa: CASRPLAGIDNEQFF

d_call: -
clone_size: -
v_call: TRBV7-2
j_call: TRBJ2-7
cdr3_nt: TGTGCCAGCAGCTCCCGAGGGGGCTACGAGCAGTACTTC
cdr3_aa: CASSSRGGYEQYF

d_call: -
clone_size: -
v_call: TRBV3-1/TRBV3-2
j_call: TRBJ2-5
cdr3_nt: TGTGCCAGCAGCCCCGGGATCCAAGAGACCCAGTACTTC
cdr3_aa: CASSPGIQETQYF

d_call: TRBD2
clone_size: -
v_call: TRBV6-2/TRBV6-3
j_call: TRBJ2-1
cdr3_nt: TGTGCCAGCAGTCCCGAGCGGGAGCTTCCGAATGAGCAGTTCTTC
cdr3_aa: CASSPERELPNEQFF

d_call: -
clone_size: -
v_call: TRBV2
j_call: TRBJ1-6
cdr3_nt: TGTGCCAGCAGTGATCTGAATTCACCCCTCCACTTT
cdr3_aa: CASSDLNSPLHF

d_call: TRBD1
clone_size: -
v_call: TRBV11-2
j_call: TRBJ1-3
cdr3_nt: TGTGCCAGCAGATTAGAGTCTGGGACAGTCTTTGGAAACACCATATATTTT
cdr3_aa: CASRLESGTVFGNTIYF

d_call: -
clone_size: -
v_call: TRBV5-1
j_call: TRBJ2-2
cdr3_nt: TGCGCCAGCAGGGACACCCCTTTGCGGGGGGAGCTGTTTTTT
cdr3_aa: CASRDTPLRGELFF

d_call: -
clone_size: -
v_call: TRBV29-1
j_call: TRBJ2-4
cdr3_nt: TGCAGCGTTCTCGGGACACTCCGTAGTCTAGCCAAAAACATTCAGTACTTC
cdr3_aa: CSVLGTLRSLAKNIQYF

d_call: TRBD2
clone_size: -
v_call: TRBV19
j_call: TRBJ2-1
cdr3_nt: TGTGCCAGTAGTATAGGGACTAGCGGGAGCAATGAGCAGTTCTTC
cdr3_aa: CASSIGTSGSNEQFF

d_call: TRBD2
clone_size: -
v_call: TRBV5-4
j_call: TRBJ2-5
cdr3_nt: TGTGCCAGCAGCTTGGCGGGGGGGACAGAGACCCAGTACTTC
cdr3_aa: CASSLAGGTETQYF

d_call: -
clone_size: once
v_call: TRBV4-1
j_call: TRBJ2-1
cdr3_nt: TGCGCCAGCAGCCAAGATGAGGGTGGGCGACGGATTGGTCAGCAGTTCTTC
cdr3_aa: CASSQDEGGRRIGQQFF

d_call: -
clone_size: -
v_call: TRBV20-1
j_call: TRBJ1-2
cdr3_nt: TGCAGTGCTAGTGGGACTGAGAACTATGGCTACACCTTC
cdr3_aa: CSASGTENYGYTF

d_call: TRBD2
clone_size: -
v_call: TRBV5-4
j_call: TRBJ2-5
cdr3_nt: TGTGCCAGCAGCTTTACTAGCGGGAGTGAGACCCAGTACTTC
cdr3_aa: CASSFTSGSETQYF

d_call: TRBD1
clone_size: once
v_call: TRBV6-6
j_call: TRBJ1-1
cdr3_nt: TGTGCCAGCAGGACAGGGGAAAGGAACACTGAAGCTTTCTTT
cdr3_aa: CASRTGERNTEAFF

d_call: TRBD1
clone_size: -
v_call: TRBV5-1
j_call: TRBJ1-5
cdr3_nt: TGCGCCAGCAGCCTGGGACAGGGAGGTCCTTATAGCAATCAGCCCCAGCATTTT
cdr3_aa: CASSLGQGGPYSNQPQHF

d_call: TRBD2
clone_size: -
v_call: TRBV5-4
j_call: TRBJ2-7
cdr3_nt: TGTGCCAGCGGAGAGCGGGAGGTTAGCGACGAGCAGTACTTC
cdr3_aa: CASGEREVSDEQYF

d_call: -
clone_size: once
v_call: TRBV5-1
j_call: TRBJ2-7
cdr3_nt: TGCGCCAGCACCCTGGGGCGGGAACATTACGAGCAGTACTTC
cdr3_aa: CASTLGREHYEQYF

d_call: -
clone_size: -
v_call: TRBV6-5
j_call: TRBJ2-3
cdr3_nt: TGTGCCACCGCCAGGGGACGGGCAGATACGCAGTATTTT
cdr3_aa: CATARGRADTQYF

d_call: -
clone_size: -
v_call: TRBV2
j_call: TRBJ2-1
cdr3_nt: TGTGCCAGCAGTGTTTCTTCCCGCAGGGTAAGTGACAATGAGCAGTTCTTC
cdr3_aa: CASSVSSRRVSDNEQFF

d_call: TRBD2
clone_size: -
v_call: TRBV9
j_call: TRBJ2-2
cdr3_nt: TGTGCCAGCAGCGTAGACCCAGCGGGAGGGCCTAACACCGGGGAGCTGTTTTTT
cdr3_aa: CASSVDPAGGPNTGELFF

d_call: TRBD2
clone_size: -
v_call: TRBV27
j_call: TRBJ2-7
cdr3_nt: TGTGCCAGCAGTTGGATTAGCGGGAGTATCAACGAGCAGTACTTC
cdr3_aa: CASSWISGSINEQYF

d_call: TRBD2
clone_size: -
v_call: TRBV2
j_call: TRBJ2-1
cdr3_nt: TGTGCCAGCAGTGATTGGCGGGGGAATGAGCAGTTCTTC
cdr3_aa: CASSDWRGNEQFF

d_call: -
clone_size: -
v_call: TRBV19
j_call: TRBJ2-3
cdr3_nt: TGTGCCAGTAGTGAGGGACTGCGAGATACGCAGTATTTT
cdr3_aa: CASSEGLRDTQYF

d_call: TRBD1
clone_size: -
v_call: TRBV5-1
j_call: TRBJ1-1
cdr3_nt: TGCGCCAGCAGCCGGGGACAGGAGATGAACACTGAAGCTTTCTTT
cdr3_aa: CASSRGQEMNTEAFF